This T cell receptor beta chain stems from a study of response to subunit inactivated influenza vaccine. Study-wide results and limits: Authors suggested that a seasonal influenza vaccination recruits few new T cells each time.

TCRdb itself ran the RT-PCR reads through MiXCR, one entry per CDR3 protein. The sample holds 450,000 to 600,000 distinct CDR3 sequences; 7.2% are singletons and the top ten take roughly 13%. The CDR3 extends over 13 amino acids. V dropped 3 bases and J dropped 14 bases, with 18 bases sitting between them. This clonotype has just a few counts. Its antigen is currently unknown. The sequenced sample was PBMCs from blood, obtained approximately 25 months after vaccination. This TCR was recovered from a man aged 50 to 69 who received an inactivated influenza vaccine. This chain joins TRBV12-3 or TRBV12-4 and TRBJ2-3, with D unclear. The CDR3 DNA reads as TGTGCCAGCAGTTTCATGCGCGCGGACCCGCGGTATTTT. Its translation: CASSFMRADPRYF.